This TCR beta chain originates from a study of cytomegalovirus exposure and HLA in healthy donors. Study overall: The same platform as the 650 to 700 first-cohort repertoires was used for the 100 to 150 validation repertoires, a later analysis reported. Study-wide results and limits: Three CMV-associated chains were confirmed in vitro to be specific for CMV antigens. TCR beta chains numbering some 160 were designated cytomegalovirus-associated.

Sequencing used immunoSEQ multiplex PCR; TCRdb keeps in-frame clones, though not all of them. This repertoire shows 250,000 or so clones, more than 75% found once; its top ten account for more than 10%. The donors were members of the validation cohort, which comprised 120 subjects and was separate from the first cohort of more than 500 subjects. V dropped 7 bases and J dropped 2 bases, with 12 bases sitting between them. Per the germline V gene, CDR1 is MNHNS and CDR2 is SASEGT. This CDR3 comprises 13 residues. Of note for this clone: No antigen is known for it.

The V gene is TRBV6-1, the J gene TRBJ2-7; unclear D gene. Sequenced material: PBMCs. This sequence was found in a man between 18 and 35 years old in good health and CMV-seropositive. DNA for the CDR3: TGTGCCAGCATCCGGCCCAACCCCTACGAGCAGTACTTC. It codes for CASIRPNPYEQYF.